The rows below give T cell receptor beta chains drawn from one sample of a study of cytomegalovirus exposure and HLA in healthy donors. Data came from immunoSEQ multiplex PCR; TCRdb stores just in-frame clones and leaves some out. The sample consists of around 170,000 clones, approximately 71% of them appearing once. Input material: PBMCs. These TCRs come from a girl aged 5-17 years in good health and CMV-seronegative. Each CDR3 is given with its conserved first and last residue. The order of the fields is J gene, V gene, D gene, clone size, CDR3 protein, CDR3 DNA. A D gene is named only where the DNA matches it firmly. Clone size is given for some rows only: seen once, a few or many times, or a class if the clone is expanded.

j_gene: TRBJ1-1
v_gene: TRBV2
d_gene: NA
abundance: NA
CDR3aa: CASSADRPLTEAFF
CDR3nt: TGTGCCAGCAGCGCCGACAGGCCCCTCACTGAAGCTTTCTTT

j_gene: TRBJ2-5
v_gene: TRBV11-1
d_gene: TRBD1
abundance: NA
CDR3aa: CASSTGTGEETQYF
CDR3nt: TGTGCCAGCAGCACCGGGACAGGGGAAGAGACCCAGTACTTC

j_gene: TRBJ2-7
v_gene: TRBV19
d_gene: NA
abundance: once
CDR3aa: CASSRGVYEQYF
CDR3nt: TGTGCCAGTAGTAGGGGAGTGTACGAGCAGTACTTC

j_gene: TRBJ2-5
v_gene: TRBV7-6
d_gene: NA
abundance: NA
CDR3aa: CASSLEAPSPQRSETQYF
CDR3nt: TGTGCCAGCAGCTTGGAGGCCCCTTCACCCCAACGCTCGGAGACCCAGTACTTC

j_gene: TRBJ1-2
v_gene: TRBV19
d_gene: NA
abundance: NA
CDR3aa: CASSIPRANYGYTF
CDR3nt: TGTGCCAGTAGTATTCCCAGGGCTAACTATGGCTACACCTTC

j_gene: TRBJ1-2
v_gene: TRBV5-1
d_gene: TRBD1
abundance: once
CDR3aa: CASSLDREFYGYTF
CDR3nt: TGCGCCAGCAGCCTGGACAGGGAATTCTATGGCTACACCTTC

j_gene: TRBJ2-5
v_gene: TRBV28
d_gene: NA
abundance: once
CDR3aa: CASIPVGGLVETQYF
CDR3nt: TGTGCCAGCATCCCTGTGGGGGGGCTAGTGGAGACCCAGTACTTC

j_gene: TRBJ2-1
v_gene: TRBV5-1
d_gene: TRBD2
abundance: NA
CDR3aa: CASGAGDSYNEQFF
CDR3nt: TGCGCCAGCGGAGCGGGGGACTCCTACAATGAGCAGTTCTTC

j_gene: TRBJ1-2
v_gene: TRBV5-5
d_gene: TRBD1
abundance: NA
CDR3aa: CASSLGWDRAYGYTF
CDR3nt: TGTGCCAGCAGCTTGGGTTGGGACAGGGCCTATGGCTACACCTTC

j_gene: TRBJ2-5
v_gene: TRBV7-6
d_gene: TRBD2
abundance: NA
CDR3aa: CASSLGGTRQETQYF
CDR3nt: TGTGCCAGCAGCTTAGGAGGGACTAGGCAAGAGACCCAGTACTTC

j_gene: TRBJ1-2
v_gene: TRBV27
d_gene: TRBD1
abundance: NA
CDR3aa: CASSSHNRGQGNYGYTF
CDR3nt: TGTGCCAGCAGTTCCCACAACCGGGGACAGGGGAACTATGGCTACACCTTC

j_gene: TRBJ2-1
v_gene: TRBV30
d_gene: NA
abundance: NA
CDR3aa: CAWSESRRNNEQFF
CDR3nt: TGTGCCTGGAGTGAATCTCGCAGGAACAATGAGCAGTTCTTC

j_gene: TRBJ2-1
v_gene: TRBV25-1
d_gene: NA
abundance: NA
CDR3aa: CASRAPGLDYNEQFF
CDR3nt: TGTGCCAGCAGGGCCCCGGGACTCGACTACAATGAGCAGTTCTTC

j_gene: TRBJ1-4
v_gene: TRBV10-3
d_gene: NA
abundance: NA
CDR3aa: CATSLGGNEKLFF
CDR3nt: TGTGCCACGAGCCTCGGGGGGAATGAAAAACTGTTTTTT

j_gene: TRBJ1-1
v_gene: TRBV27
d_gene: TRBD1
abundance: few
CDR3aa: CASSFYLPGQGALQSEAFF
CDR3nt: TGTGCCAGCAGTTTCTATCTCCCGGGACAGGGGGCGCTTCAATCTGAAGCTTTCTTT

j_gene: TRBJ1-5
v_gene: TRBV6-1
d_gene: NA
abundance: NA
CDR3aa: CASSPGSNQPQHF
CDR3nt: TGTGCCAGCAGCCCGGGTAGCAATCAGCCCCAGCATTTT

j_gene: TRBJ1-4
v_gene: TRBV5-1
d_gene: NA
abundance: once
CDR3aa: CASSQTVLHEKLFF
CDR3nt: TGCGCCAGCAGCCAGACTGTTCTCCATGAAAAACTGTTTTTT

j_gene: TRBJ2-1
v_gene: TRBV27
d_gene: TRBD1
abundance: NA
CDR3aa: CASSLVRDRGYNEQFF
CDR3nt: TGTGCCAGCAGTCTCGTGAGAGACAGGGGATACAATGAGCAGTTCTTC

j_gene: TRBJ2-5
v_gene: TRBV5-1
d_gene: NA
abundance: NA
CDR3aa: CASSLQGGLGETQYF
CDR3nt: TGCGCCAGCAGCTTGCAGGGGGGCTTGGGAGAGACCCAGTACTTC

j_gene: TRBJ1-2
v_gene: TRBV5-1
d_gene: TRBD1
abundance: NA
CDR3aa: CASSLGSGRGHYGYTF
CDR3nt: TGCGCCAGCAGCTTAGGTAGTGGCAGGGGGCACTATGGCTACACCTTC

j_gene: TRBJ2-7
v_gene: TRBV19
d_gene: NA
abundance: NA
CDR3aa: CASSNRGYEQYF
CDR3nt: TGTGCCAGTAGCAACCGGGGTTACGAGCAGTACTTC

j_gene: TRBJ2-7
v_gene: TRBV11-2
d_gene: TRBD2
abundance: NA
CDR3aa: CASSPPGLAAYEQYF
CDR3nt: TGTGCCAGCAGCCCACCGGGACTAGCGGCCTACGAGCAGTACTTC

j_gene: TRBJ2-6
v_gene: TRBV9
d_gene: NA
abundance: NA
CDR3aa: CASSPWGTREVASGANVLTF
CDR3nt: TGTGCCAGCAGCCCCTGGGGGACGAGGGAGGTGGCGTCTGGGGCCAACGTCCTGACTTTC

j_gene: TRBJ1-5
v_gene: TRBV15
d_gene: NA
abundance: NA
CDR3aa: CATSRRGGGDQPQHF
CDR3nt: TGTGCCACCAGCAGACGGGGCGGGGGGGATCAGCCCCAGCATTTT

j_gene: TRBJ1-1
v_gene: TRBV6-5
d_gene: NA
abundance: NA
CDR3aa: CASSYSRRVNTEAFF
CDR3nt: TGTGCCAGCAGTTACTCCCGCAGGGTGAACACTGAAGCTTTCTTT

j_gene: TRBJ1-2
v_gene: TRBV27
d_gene: NA
abundance: once
CDR3aa: CASSLAGTYGYTF
CDR3nt: TGTGCCAGCAGTCTCGCGGGGACCTATGGCTACACCTTC

j_gene: TRBJ1-1
v_gene: TRBV5-1
d_gene: NA
abundance: NA
CDR3aa: CASSRGVGDTEAFF
CDR3nt: TGCGCCAGCAGCCGGGGAGTGGGTGATACTGAAGCTTTCTTT

j_gene: TRBJ2-7
v_gene: TRBV27
d_gene: NA
abundance: NA
CDR3aa: CASRSTANYEQYF
CDR3nt: TGTGCCAGCAGATCAACCGCGAACTACGAGCAGTACTTC

j_gene: TRBJ1-2
v_gene: TRBV6-1
d_gene: TRBD1
abundance: NA
CDR3aa: CASSAGTDYGYTF
CDR3nt: TGTGCCAGCAGTGCGGGGACAGACTATGGCTACACCTTC

j_gene: TRBJ2-2
v_gene: TRBV5-5
d_gene: TRBD2
abundance: NA
CDR3aa: CASSLGTSGGSGELFF
CDR3nt: TGTGCCAGCAGCTTGGGGACTAGCGGGGGGAGCGGGGAGCTGTTTTTT